This T cell receptor beta chain was identified during a study of Graves' ophthalmopathy and Graves' hyperthyroidism. Overall study results and limits: A majority of expanded thyroid clonotypes exceeding 0.001 frequency were likewise present in blood.

The CDR3 is 14 amino acids. Germline CDR1 is LNHDA and CDR2 is SQIVND (reference sequence). V lost 3 bases and J 0 bases, leaving 8 bases between the germline ends. Orbital computed tomography, thyroid ultrasound, TRAb, serum thyroxine and clinical symptoms formed the basis of diagnosis. This clonotype was detected ten times or more. Antigen: not known. Using RNA transcripts, the TCR beta CDR3 regions were amplified. Investigators did first-round RT-PCR with HTBI primers, then second-round multiplex PCR. MiXCR was run by TCRdb on the multiplex PCR reads, yielding one entry per CDR3 protein. The sample lists 210,000 or so distinct CDR3 sequences; 25% to 30% were seen once.

V gene TRBV19 combines with J gene TRBJ1-2, with D possibly matching TRBD1 (5 bases). The TCR comes from a man aged 45-60 years with Graves' ophthalmopathy. Sequencing was carried out using peripheral blood. As DNA, the CDR3 is TGTGCCAGTAGTATTTCGGGGCCTAACTATGGCTACACCTTC. It yields the protein CASSISGPNYGYTF. Variable domain in full (rest from reference TRBV19 and TRBJ1-2): DGGITQSPKYLFRKEGQNVTLSCEQNLNHDAMYWYRQDPGQGLRLIYYSQIVNDFQKGDIAEGYSVSREKKESFPLTVTSAQKNPTAFYLCASSISGPNYGYTFGSGTRLTVV.